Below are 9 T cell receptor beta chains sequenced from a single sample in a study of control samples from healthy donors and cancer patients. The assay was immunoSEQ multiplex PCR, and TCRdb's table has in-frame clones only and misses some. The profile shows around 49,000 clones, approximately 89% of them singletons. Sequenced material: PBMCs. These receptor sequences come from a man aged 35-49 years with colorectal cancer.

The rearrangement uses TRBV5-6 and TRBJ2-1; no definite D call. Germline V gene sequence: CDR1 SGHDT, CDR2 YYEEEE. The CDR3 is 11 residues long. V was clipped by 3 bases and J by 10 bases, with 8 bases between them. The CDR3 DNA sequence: TGTGCCAGCAGCTCCCGACGAGAGCAGTTCTTC. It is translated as CASSSRREQFF.

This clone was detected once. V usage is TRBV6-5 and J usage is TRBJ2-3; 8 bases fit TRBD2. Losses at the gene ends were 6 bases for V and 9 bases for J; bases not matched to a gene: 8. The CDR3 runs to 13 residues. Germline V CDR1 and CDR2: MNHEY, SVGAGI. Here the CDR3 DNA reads TGTGCCAGCAGACACCCGGGACTAGGGACGCAGTATTTT. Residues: CASRHPGLGTQYF.

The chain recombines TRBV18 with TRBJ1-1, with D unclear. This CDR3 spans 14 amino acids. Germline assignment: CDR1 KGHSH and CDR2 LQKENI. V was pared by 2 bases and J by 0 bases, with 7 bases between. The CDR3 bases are TGTGCCAGCTCACCAGCGGATGTGAACACTGAAGCTTTCTTT. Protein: CASSPADVNTEAFF.

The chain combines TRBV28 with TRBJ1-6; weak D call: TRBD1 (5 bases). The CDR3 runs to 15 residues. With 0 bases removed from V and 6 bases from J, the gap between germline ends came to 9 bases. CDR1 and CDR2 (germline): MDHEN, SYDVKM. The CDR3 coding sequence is TGTGCCAGCAGTTTATGGGGTCAGGGTAATTCACCCCTCCACTTT. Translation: CASSLWGQGNSPLHF. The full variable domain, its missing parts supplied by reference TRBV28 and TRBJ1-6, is DVKVTQSSRYLVKRTGEKVFLECVQDMDHENMFWYRQDPGLGLRLIYFSYDVKMKEKGDIPEGYSVSREKKERFSLILESASTNQTSMYLCASSLWGQGNSPLHFGNGTRLTVT.

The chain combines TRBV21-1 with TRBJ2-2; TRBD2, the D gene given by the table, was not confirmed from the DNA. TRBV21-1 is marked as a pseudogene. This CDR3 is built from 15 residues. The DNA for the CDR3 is TGTGCCAGCAACCCTCCAGAAGCGACCACCGGGGAGCTGTTTTTT. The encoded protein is CASNPPEATTGELFF.

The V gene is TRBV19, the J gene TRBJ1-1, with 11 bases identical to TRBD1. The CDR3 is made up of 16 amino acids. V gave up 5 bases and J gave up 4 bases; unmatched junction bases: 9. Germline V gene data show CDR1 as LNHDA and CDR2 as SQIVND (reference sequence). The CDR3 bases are TGTGCCAGTAGTCTAGGACAGGGGGCAGTGGGCACTGAAGCTTTCTTT. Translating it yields CASSLGQGAVGTEAFF.

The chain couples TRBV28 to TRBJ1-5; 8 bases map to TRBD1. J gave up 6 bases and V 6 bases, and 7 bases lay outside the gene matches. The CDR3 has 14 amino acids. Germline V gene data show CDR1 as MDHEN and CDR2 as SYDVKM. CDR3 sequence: CASSPGQEFQPQHF. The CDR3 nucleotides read TGTGCCAGCAGCCCGGGACAGGAGTTTCAGCCCCAGCATTTT.

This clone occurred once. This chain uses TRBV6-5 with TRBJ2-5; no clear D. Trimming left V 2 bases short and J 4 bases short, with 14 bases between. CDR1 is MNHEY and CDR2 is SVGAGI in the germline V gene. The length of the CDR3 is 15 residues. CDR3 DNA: TGTGCCAGCAGTTACACTTGGGCGGTGCGAGAGACCCAGTACTTC. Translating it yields CASSYTWAVRETQYF.

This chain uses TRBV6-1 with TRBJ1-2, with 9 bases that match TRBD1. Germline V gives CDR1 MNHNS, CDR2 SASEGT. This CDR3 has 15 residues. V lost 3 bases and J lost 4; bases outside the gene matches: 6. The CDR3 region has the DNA TGTGCCAGCAGTGAGGGACAGGGTCCGGGCTATGGCTACACCTTC. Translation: CASSEGQGPGYGYTF.